These 27 T cell receptor beta chains were sequenced from one sample in a study of regulatory T cells in long-lasting Graves disease. Time point of the sample: newly diagnosed GD, antithyroid drugs for less than 3 months. Following extraction of RNA from PBMCs, that RNA was used to make the TCR library. According to the study, TCR beta libraries were built with iRepertoire HTBI primers and CDR3-region Arm-PCR. TCRdb analysed the multiplex PCR reads with MiXCR anew, one entry per CDR3 protein. The table includes about 620,000 distinct CDR3 sequences, roughly 15% detected once. These data were likewise used in another study, on T cells in Graves' hyperthyroidism and ophthalmopathy.

This specimen was peripheral blood mononuclear cells (PBMCs), taken at new diagnosis, from a patient treated with antithyroid drugs. Every receptor here comes from a woman in her twenties or thirties with Graves disease.

V is TRBV10-3 and J is TRBJ1-1; 10 nucleotides line up with TRBD1. After removal of 3 bases from V and 6 bases from J, the junction contained 7 bases not matched to a gene. The germline V gene encodes CDR1 ENHRY and CDR2 SYGVKD. The CDR3 runs to 15 residues. In nucleotides, the CDR3 is TGTGCCATCAGTGAATCCGGGACAGGGGAATCTGAAGCTTTCTTT. Its protein is CAISESGTGESEAFF.

This chain links TRBV24-1 with TRBJ2-1; 8 positions agree with TRBD2. Per the germline V gene, CDR1 is KGHDR and CDR2 is SFDVKD. This CDR3 is built from 13 residues. Losses at the gene ends were 4 bases for V and 15 bases for J; bases not matched to a gene: 10. This CDR3 reads CATSDPIERESFF. CDR3 bases: TGTGCCACCAGTGACCCTATCGAGCGGGAGTCGTTCTTC.

In its sample, this clonotype was seen many times. The chain carries TRBV30 and TRBJ1-2; D remains ambiguous. CDR3 length equals 12 residues. The V end was cut by 2 bases, the J end by 10 bases, with 14 bases between. The V gene's germline CDR1 is GTSNPN and CDR2 SVGIG (reference sequence). The CDR3 protein is CAWSLTIVDYTF. DNA for the CDR3: TGTGCCTGGAGTCTAACTATTGTCGACTACACCTTC. The full variable domain, completed using reference TRBV30 and TRBJ1-2, is SQTIHQWPATLVQPVGSPLSLECTVEGTSNPNLYWYRQAAGRGLQLLFYSVGIGQISSEVPQNLSASRPQDRQFILSSKKLLLSDSGFYLCAWSLTIVDYTFGSGTRLTVV.

This clonotype showed up just a few times. The chain is built from TRBV7-9 and TRBJ1-5, with 7 positions matching TRBD1. The germline CDR1 and CDR2 sequences are SEHNR and FQNEAQ (reference sequence). This CDR3 spans 13 amino acids. With 8 bases clipped from V and 1 base from J, the junction kept 2 bases outside the gene matches. This CDR3 is CASAGQSNQPQHF. CDR3 DNA: TGTGCCAGCGCGGGACAGAGCAATCAGCCCCAGCATTTT.

This clonotype appeared many times. This chain joins TRBV7-9 and TRBJ1-6; 9 nucleotides align to TRBD1. There are 14 residues in the CDR3. Germline assignment: CDR1 SEHNR and CDR2 FQNEAQ (reference sequence). V trimming: 6 bases; J trimming: 7 bases; junction bases outside the gene matches: 4. CDR3 residues: CASSYGTGNSPLHF. The CDR3 nucleotides are TGTGCCAGCAGTTACGGGACAGGGAATTCACCCCTCCACTTT. Using reference TRBV7-9 and TRBJ1-6 for the parts outside the CDR3, the full variable domain is DTGVSQNPRHKITKRGQNVTFRCDPISEHNRLYWYRQTLGQGPEFLTYFQNEAQLEKSRLLSDRFSAERPKGSFSTLEIQRTEQGDSAMYLCASSYGTGNSPLHFGNGTRLTVT.

V and J are TRBV19 and TRBJ1-5; D may be TRBD1 (6 bases). CDR3 size: 16 residues. CDR1 and CDR2 from the germline V gene are LNHDA and SQIVND (reference sequence). V gave up 5 bases and J gave up 9 bases, with 23 bases separating them. The CDR3: CASSLSPDRSSWPQHF. CDR3 nucleotides: TGTGCCAGTAGTCTCTCTCCCGACAGGAGCAGCTGGCCCCAGCATTTT.

Ten or more counts support this clonotype. The chain carries TRBV7-2 and TRBJ2-7; D unclear. This CDR3 is 15 amino acids long. Germline V lookup: CDR1 SGHTA, CDR2 FQGNSA. V shed 1 base and J shed 7 bases, with 17 bases lying between them. The CDR3 loop is CASSLDPPGLGEQYF. DNA for the CDR3: TGTGCCAGCAGCTTAGATCCCCCGGGCCTTGGGGAGCAGTACTTC.

Many counts were recorded for this clonotype. J is TRBJ1-2 and V is TRBV28; D is uncertain. From germline, CDR1 is MDHEN and CDR2 SYDVKM. V was clipped by 1 base and J by 2 bases, with 8 bases between them. The length of the CDR3 is 14 residues. The CDR3 here is CASSLSASNYGYTF. In DNA, the CDR3 is TGTGCCAGCAGTTTATCAGCGTCAAACTATGGCTACACCTTC.

This clonotype was seen repeatedly, ten times or more. This CDR3 reads CASSGLNRGRYSSYEQYF. Here the CDR3 DNA reads TGTGCCAGCAGTGGGTTGAACAGGGGGCGATATTCCTCCTACGAGCAGTACTTC. The gene calls are TRBV2 and TRBJ2-7; 9 nucleotides align to TRBD1. The germline V gene encodes CDR1 SNHLY and CDR2 FYNNEI. CDR3 length: 18 amino acids. Losses at the gene ends were 4 bases for V and 0 bases for J; bases not matched to a gene: 13.

The gene calls are TRBV20-1 and TRBJ2-3; D gene ambiguous. The germline V and J ends were trimmed by 0 bases and 3 bases, with 10 bases remaining between them. The germline CDR1 and CDR2 sequences are DFQATT and SNEGSKA (reference sequence). The CDR3 sequence is 14 residues long. The CDR3 DNA follows: TGCAGTGCTAGAGATCTAACAGTTACAGATACGCAGTATTTT. It translates to CSARDLTVTDTQYF.

This clonotype was recorded many times. The junction departs from germline at one end; a sequencing error may be responsible. The chain couples TRBV7-3 to TRBJ2-1, with 8 bases that match TRBD2. The CDR3 contains 15 residues. Germline assignment: CDR1 SGHTA and CDR2 FQGTGA. DNA of the CDR3: TGCGCCAGCAGTCTAGCGGGTCAGAACTACAATGAGCAGTTCTTC. It is translated as CASSLAGQNYNEQFF.

This clonotype has ten or more counts. This chain uses TRBV7-9 with TRBJ2-2; D unresolved. V was pared by 5 bases and J by 5 bases, with 12 bases between. CDR3 length equals 14 residues. Germline CDR1 and CDR2: SEHNR and FQNEAQ (reference sequence). CDR3 sequence (DNA): TGTGCCAGCAGCCCTATCTGGGTTACCGGGGAGCTGTTTTTT. Translated, it gives CASSPIWVTGELFF.

Only a few counts were recorded for this clonotype. The chain couples TRBV6-2 or TRBV6-3 to TRBJ1-2; D perhaps matches TRBD1 (5 bases). CDR1 and CDR2 from the germline V gene are MNHEY and SVGEGT. The CDR3 is 15 residues long. Trimming stripped 4 bases from V and 5 bases from J, with 17 bases between. As DNA, the CDR3 is TGTGCCAGCAGTTCCCAGTCTTCAGGGCGGTATGGCTACACCTTC. Translated: CASSSQSSGRYGYTF.

As regards this clonotype: This CDR3 fails to terminate in the conserved phenylalanine or tryptophan, so it likely reflects a read error. This chain joins TRBV18 and TRBJ2-3, with D hard to call. Germline V gene sequence: CDR1 KGHSH, CDR2 LQKENI. The CDR3 extends over 15 amino acids. V was cut by 5 bases and J by 4 bases, with 16 bases left in between. CDR3 loop: CASSSSFSVADTQYS. The CDR3 nucleotides read TGTGCCAGCTCATCCTCCTTCTCCGTCGCAGATACGCAGTATTCT.

This clonotype was seen a handful of times. CDR3 DNA: TGTGCCAGCAGCGCCTACAGGGTAAAGCTTGATGGCTACACCTTC. Amino acid sequence: CASSAYRVKLDGYTF. The chain uses TRBV7-9 and TRBJ1-2, with D possibly matching TRBD1 (6 bases). Germline CDR1 is SEHNR and CDR2 is FQNEAQ (reference sequence). The CDR3 extends over 15 amino acids. The V and J ends lost 5 bases and 6 bases respectively, with 19 bases between them.

The J gene is TRBJ2-1, the V gene TRBV20-1; TRBD2 aligns across 7 bases. The CDR3 length is 17 residues. Germline loops: CDR1 DFQATT, CDR2 SNEGSKA (reference sequence). The V and J ends lost 0 bases and 7 bases, in that order; junction bases with no gene match: 15. The CDR3 here is CSARDHIWRGSKNEQFF. In DNA form, the CDR3 reads TGCAGTGCTAGAGATCATATATGGCGGGGGAGCAAGAATGAGCAGTTCTTC.

The sample holds a few counts of this clonotype. In DNA form, the CDR3 reads TGTGCCAGCAGCTGGACCGGGACAGGGGCTGAAAAACTGTTTTTT. Protein sequence: CASSWTGTGAEKLFF. This sequence joins TRBV7-6 and TRBJ1-4, with 10 nucleotides matching TRBD1. CDR3 length: 15 amino acids. The V and J ends lost 4 bases and 7 bases, in that order; junction bases with no gene match: 6. Germline-derived CDR1 and CDR2 are SGHVS and FNYEAQ.

The genes are TRBV7-9 and TRBJ2-1; D gene unclear. Trimming pared 5 bases from V and 3 bases from J, leaving 14 bases between. The CDR3 sequence is 15 residues long. CDR1 and CDR2 from the germline V gene are SEHNR and FQNEAQ (reference sequence). The CDR3 here is CASSPPTTYYNEQFF. CDR3 nucleotides: TGTGCCAGCAGCCCACCGACGACCTACTACAATGAGCAGTTCTTC.

This clonotype was counted ten times or more. V is TRBV5-1 and J is TRBJ2-7; no reliable D call. The germline V and J ends were trimmed by 0 bases and 3 bases, with 16 bases remaining between them. Germline V CDR1 and CDR2: SGHRS, YFSETQ. This CDR3 comprises 16 residues. DNA for the CDR3: TGCGCCAGCAGCTTGGCCTCATCAACCCTCAACTACGAGCAGTACTTC. It yields the protein CASSLASSTLNYEQYF.

This clonotype has only a few counts. This chain connects TRBV4-1 to TRBJ2-7; 7 bases line up with TRBD2. This CDR3 region has 16 residues. Per the germline V gene, CDR1 is MGHRA and CDR2 is YSYEKL. Unmatched junction bases numbered 13, after V lost 3 bases and J lost 5 bases. The DNA for the CDR3 is TGCGCCAGCAGCCACGTCGGCGGCGGGAGTCCTCACGAGCAGTACTTC. It is translated as CASSHVGGGSPHEQYF.

This clonotype has more than one count but fewer than ten. The chain links TRBV6-1 to TRBJ2-6; perhaps TRBD1 as D (5 bases). Per the germline V gene, CDR1 is MNHNS and CDR2 is SASEGT. Deletions cut 8 bases from V and 0 bases from J, with 11 bases between. CDR3 length: 15 amino acids. The CDR3 sequence: CASGAQFSGANVLTF. CDR3 DNA: TGTGCCAGCGGGGCCCAATTCTCTGGGGCCAACGTCCTGACTTTC.

This clonotype was counted at least ten times. The genes are TRBV29-1 and TRBJ2-5; 12 nucleotides agree with TRBD2. Germline CDR1 and CDR2: SQVTM and ANQGSEA. The CDR3 is 16 amino acids. V was clipped by 6 bases and J by 1 base; unmatched bases: 9. CDR3 protein: CSVIGLAGKFQETQYF. The CDR3 DNA is TGCAGCGTGATCGGACTAGCGGGAAAATTCCAAGAGACCCAGTACTTC.

Concerning this clonotype itself: A much larger clonotype is one base distant, so this may be a read error. The chain couples TRBV3-1 to TRBJ1-2; D is undetermined. In germline, CDR1 is LGHDT, CDR2 YNNKEL (reference sequence). The CDR3 loop spans 15 amino acids. The CDR3 spells CASSLDDAANHGYTF. The CDR3 nucleotides read TGTGCCAGCAGCCTCGATGACGCGGCTAACCATGGCTACACCTTC.

The rearrangement uses TRBV19 and TRBJ2-4; 9 bases are a match to TRBD2. CDR1 and CDR2 (germline): LNHDA, SQIVND (reference sequence). The V and J ends lost 3 bases and 7 bases, in that order; junction bases with no gene match: 7. This CDR3 has 15 residues. CDR3 nucleotides: TGTGCCAGTAGTATGAGTAGCGGGAGTAGGAACATTCAGTACTTC. The encoded protein is CASSMSSGSRNIQYF.

The chain joins TRBV14 to TRBJ2-2; perhaps TRBD2 as D (6 bases). Germline V gene data show CDR1 as SGHDN and CDR2 as FVKESK. This CDR3 region has 16 residues. The germline V and J ends were trimmed by 5 bases and 4 bases, with 17 bases remaining between them. The CDR3 region is CASSGVSGDGTGELFF. For the CDR3, the DNA is TGTGCCAGCAGCGGGGTATCGGGGGATGGCACCGGGGAGCTGTTTTTT.

This clonotype was observed at least ten times. The genes are TRBV12-3 or TRBV12-4 and TRBJ1-2, with 11 bases identical to TRBD1. The CDR3 contains 13 residues. The CDR3 sequence: CAGRTGGPGGYTF. The CDR3 DNA sequence: TGTGCTGGGAGGACAGGGGGCCCTGGGGGCTACACCTTC.

There are many counts of this clonotype. The V gene is TRBV12-3 or TRBV12-4, the J gene TRBJ2-1; 11 bases are shared with TRBD1. The CDR3 consists of 15 residues. V lost 5 bases and J lost 6; bases outside the gene matches: 6. CDR3 in amino acids: CASSVPGQGVNEQFF. CDR3 bases: TGTGCCAGCAGTGTGCCGGGACAGGGGGTCAATGAGCAGTTCTTC.